The subject of this entry is one TCR beta chain. Antigen: not known. Genomic DNA templated the TCR beta VDJ and CDR3 profiling. From the reads, TCRdb called clonotypes with MiXCR, one entry per CDR3 protein. In the table there are under 250,000 distinct CDR3 sequences, 30% to 40% of which are singletons. This record belongs to a study of CD8+CD57+ T cells in acquired aplastic anemia. CDR3 length: 15 amino acids. The V segment lost 5 bases and the J segment 1 base; nucleotides outside the gene matches: 5. Germline V lookup: CDR1 SGHTA, CDR2 FQGNSA. Study-wide points: Patients had roughly 29 CD8+ CDR3 sequences in common with controls (the shared set).

The sequence was obtained from a human donor in good health, serving as a control. Sequencing input: sorted CD4+, CD8+, or CD8+CD57+ T cells (not recorded which) from PBMCs. The chain carries TRBV7-2 and TRBJ1-3, with 7 bases lining up with TRBD1. Here the CDR3 reads CASSPNRGSGNTIYF. The DNA for the CDR3 is TGTGCCAGCAGCCCGAACAGGGGATCTGGAAACACCATATATTTT.